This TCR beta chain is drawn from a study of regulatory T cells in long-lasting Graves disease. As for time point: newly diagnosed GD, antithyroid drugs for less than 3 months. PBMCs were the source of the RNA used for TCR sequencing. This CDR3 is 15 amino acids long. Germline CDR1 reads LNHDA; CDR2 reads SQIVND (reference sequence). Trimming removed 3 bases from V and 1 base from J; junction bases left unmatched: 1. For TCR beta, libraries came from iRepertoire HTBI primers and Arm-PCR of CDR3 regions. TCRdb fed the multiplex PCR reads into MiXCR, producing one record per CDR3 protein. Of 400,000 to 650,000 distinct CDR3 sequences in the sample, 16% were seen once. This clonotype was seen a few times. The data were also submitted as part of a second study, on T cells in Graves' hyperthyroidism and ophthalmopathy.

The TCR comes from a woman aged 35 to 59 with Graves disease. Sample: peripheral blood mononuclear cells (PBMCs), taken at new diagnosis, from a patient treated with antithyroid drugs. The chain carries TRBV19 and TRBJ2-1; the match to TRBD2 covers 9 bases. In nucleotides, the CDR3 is TGTGCCAGTAGTATCGCGGGGGGGTCCTACAATGAGCAGTTCTTC. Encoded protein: CASSIAGGSYNEQFF. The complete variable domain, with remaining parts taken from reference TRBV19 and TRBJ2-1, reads DGGITQSPKYLFRKEGQNVTLSCEQNLNHDAMYWYRQDPGQGLRLIYYSQIVNDFQKGDIAEGYSVSREKKESFPLTVTSAQKNPTAFYLCASSIAGGSYNEQFFGPGTRLTVL.